One sample yielded the 8 T cell receptor beta chains listed below, sequenced in a study of blood T cell repertoires in COVID-19. TCRdb's table, derived via immunoSEQ multiplex PCR, lists solely in-frame clones and lacks some. Of about 74,000 clones in the sample, approximately 82% were seen once. The sample was peripheral blood. The source is a human donor in a cohort sampled during active COVID-19.

The chain joins TRBV27 to TRBJ2-5; D unclear. The V gene's germline CDR1 is MNHEY and CDR2 SMNVEV (reference sequence). Trimming removed 3 bases from V and 3 bases from J, with 14 bases in between. The CDR3 runs to 15 residues. The DNA of the CDR3 is TGTGCCAGCAGTTTGAGTTTCGCCAGGAAAGAGACCCAGTACTTC. It is translated as CASSLSFARKETQYF.

This chain links TRBV29-1 with TRBJ1-1; TRBD1 is a possible D gene (6 bases). V lost 7 bases and J 5 bases, leaving 11 bases between the germline ends. This CDR3 has 11 amino acids. CDR1 SQVTM and CDR2 ANQGSEA come from the germline V gene. CDR3 sequence reads: CSEGEGTEAFF. CDR3 in DNA: TGCAGCGAGGGGGAGGGAACTGAAGCTTTCTTT.

The count of this clone is one. V gene TRBV10-3 combines with J gene TRBJ1-1; TRBD1 matches 11 bases. This CDR3 is 14 amino acids long. V lost 8 bases and J lost 3; bases outside the gene matches: 5. The V gene's germline CDR1 is ENHRY and CDR2 SYGVKD. The DNA of the CDR3 is TGTGCCATCTCGGGGACAGGGGGGGACACTGAAGCTTTCTTT. Residues: CAISGTGGDTEAFF.

The V and J genes are TRBV19 and TRBJ2-7; D possibly corresponds to TRBD1 (6 bases). Trimming cost V 7 bases and J 3 bases, with 10 bases left between them. This CDR3 is built from 12 residues. Germline assignment: CDR1 LNHDA and CDR2 SQIVND (reference sequence). The CDR3 loop reads CASKGVFYEQYF. The CDR3 DNA reads TGTGCCAGTAAGGGGGTTTTCTACGAGCAGTACTTC.

The rearrangement links TRBV7-6 to TRBJ2-2; a possible D gene is TRBD2 (5 bases). The germline V gene encodes CDR1 SGHVS and CDR2 FNYEAQ. This CDR3 is 16 amino acids long. V lost 4 bases and J 1 base, leaving 13 bases between the germline ends. CDR3 protein: CASSSTNALNTGELFF. The CDR3 DNA sequence: TGTGCCAGCAGCTCGACTAACGCCTTGAACACCGGGGAGCTGTTTTTT.

The V and J genes are TRBV27 and TRBJ1-2; D uncertain. The V gene lost 0 bases and the J gene lost 4 bases, with 9 bases spanning the gap. The CDR3 has 14 amino acids. The germline gives CDR1 MNHEY, CDR2 SMNVEV (reference sequence). The CDR3 region is CASSLSTPSYGYTF. CDR3 coding DNA: TGTGCCAGCAGTTTATCTACACCCAGCTATGGCTACACCTTC.

The table lists this clone with a few counts. The rearrangement joins TRBV6-5 to TRBJ2-1, with TRBD1 identical over 7 bases. Trimming removed 7 bases from V and 7 bases from J; junction bases left unmatched: 10. CDR1 and CDR2 (germline): MNHEY, SVGAGI. This CDR3 has 14 amino acids. The CDR3 coding sequence is TGTGCCAGCAATCGCGACAGGGTATTGAATGAGCAGTTCTTC. Protein: CASNRDRVLNEQFF.

The J gene is TRBJ1-1, the V gene TRBV9; TRBD1 is a possible D gene (5 bases). V dropped 3 bases and J dropped 4 bases, with 13 bases sitting between them. Germline assignment: CDR1 SGDLS and CDR2 YYNGEE. This CDR3 contains 14 residues. The CDR3 region has the DNA TGTGCCAGCAGCGCTGAGTGGGGGGGCACTGAAGCTTTCTTT. This codes for CASSAEWGGTEAFF.